Listed here is a single T cell receptor beta chain. They got blood RNA out of unsorted whole blood and also pulled out germline DNA. This sample stems from a study of tumor-infiltrating lymphocytes in primary liver carcinoma. As for the study in general: Both sexes were represented among patients, who were 30 to 69 years old.

Using a constant-region primer together with ProtoScript II reverse transcriptase, TCR beta cDNA was made from 500 ng of total RNA. Three-round nested multiplex PCR performed with slightly modified ARM-PCR produced the TCR beta libraries. A C-beta reverse primer was combined with TRBV1-TRBV30 forward primers in the first two PCR rounds, and each round had about 10 cycles. MiXCR was run by TCRdb on the multiplex PCR reads, yielding one entry per CDR3 protein. The data contain around 330,000 distinct CDR3 sequences, roughly 60% of them singletons. Germline lookup yields CDR1 SQVTM and CDR2 ANQGSEA. Trimming pared 4 bases from V and 7 bases from J, leaving 16 bases between. CDR3 length equals 13 residues.

Sequenced material: peripheral blood. The chain combines TRBV29-1 with TRBJ2-5, with D possibly matching TRBD1 (5 bases). This receptor was obtained from a middle-aged man with primary liver carcinoma and hepatitis B virus infection. The DNA of the CDR3 is TGCAGCGTTGCTTCTAGGGGCCCGGGGACCCAGTACTTC. Encoded protein: CSVASRGPGTQYF.